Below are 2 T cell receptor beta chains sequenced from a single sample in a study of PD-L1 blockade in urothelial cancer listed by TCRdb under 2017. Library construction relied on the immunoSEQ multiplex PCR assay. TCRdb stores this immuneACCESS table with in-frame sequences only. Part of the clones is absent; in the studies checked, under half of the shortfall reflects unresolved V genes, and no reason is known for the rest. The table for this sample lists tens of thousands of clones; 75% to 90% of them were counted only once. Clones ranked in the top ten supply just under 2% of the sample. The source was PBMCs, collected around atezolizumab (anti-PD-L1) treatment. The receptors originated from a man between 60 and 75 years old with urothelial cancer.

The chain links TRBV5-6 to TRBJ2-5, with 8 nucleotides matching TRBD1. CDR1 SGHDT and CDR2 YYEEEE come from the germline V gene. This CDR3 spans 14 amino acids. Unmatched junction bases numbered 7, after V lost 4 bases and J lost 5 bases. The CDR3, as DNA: TGTGCCAGCAGCCGACAGGGGACTCGGGAGACCCAGTACTTC. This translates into CASSRQGTRETQYF.

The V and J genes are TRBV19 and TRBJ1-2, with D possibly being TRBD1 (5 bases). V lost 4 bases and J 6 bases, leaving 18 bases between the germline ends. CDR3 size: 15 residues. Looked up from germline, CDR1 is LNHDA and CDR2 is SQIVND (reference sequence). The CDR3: CASSSGRRGNDGYTF. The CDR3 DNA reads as TGTGCCAGTAGTAGTGGGAGGAGGGGCAACGATGGCTACACCTTC. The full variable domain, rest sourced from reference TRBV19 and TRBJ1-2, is DGGITQSPKYLFRKEGQNVTLSCEQNLNHDAMYWYRQDPGQGLRLIYYSQIVNDFQKGDIAEGYSVSREKKESFPLTVTSAQKNPTAFYLCASSSGRRGNDGYTFGSGTRLTVV.